The sequence of this T cell receptor beta chain was determined in a study of shared clonotypes between healthy human individuals. Splitting of each subset's genomic DNA was done evenly across several immunoSEQ plates. Assay used: immunoSEQ multiplex PCR; TCRdb lists only in-frame clones, some missing. The sample yields some 630,000 clones, less than 80% seen once. Worth noting for this clone: What it recognizes is unknown.

Study-wide results and caveats: Estimated richness was generally greater in naive than memory subsets.

In germline, CDR1 is LNHDA, CDR2 SQIVND (reference sequence). V dropped 4 bases and J dropped 6; count of bases not matched to a gene: 13. This CDR3 contains 17 residues. CD4+ cells yielded CD45RA+ naive and CD45RA-negative memory subsets. This sequence was found in a woman under 40 in good health. Material for sequencing was memory CD4+ T cells sorted from blood. As for subset: CD45RA-negative fraction. This chain joins TRBV19 and TRBJ2-1; 9 bases are a match to TRBD2. For the CDR3, the DNA is TGTGCCAGTAGTACCCGCCGACTAGCGGAGGTACGCAATGAGCAGTTCTTC. This codes for CASSTRRLAEVRNEQFF.